This T cell receptor (beta chain) came from a study of shared clonotypes between healthy human individuals (TCRdb year 2020). A note on the overall study: The cohort included a few men and a couple of women between 18 and 49 years of age. For each donor, CD4 naive and CD4 memory were each run on three plates, CD8 naive on two plates, and CD8 memory on one plate. To estimate repertoire size and how much clonotypes are shared between individuals, the study performed deep sequencing of blood TCR repertoires from about 5 healthy adults. Different laboratories and diverse techniques were used to prepare libraries and sequence TCR repertoires, to increase sequencing depth and limit assay-specific biases. Leukapheresis yielded between about 0.9 and 8.9 billion PBMCs per donor.

Using the deep immunoSEQ assay, multiplex PCR amplified TCR CDR3 regions from genomic DNA. For each cell subset, the extracted genomic DNA was distributed evenly across all wells of several immunoSEQ 96-well plates, and each plate served as one replicate. For sorted subsets, approximately 190 ng genomic DNA, equal to some 28,000 T cell genomes, was loaded into each replicate PCR. The purified libraries were quantified using a Qubit 3.0 fluorometer, sized with a Bioanalyzer 2100, and then quantified again using the KAPA Library Quantification kit. Every immunoSEQ 96-well plate was sequenced on a dedicated single-read 150-cycle Illumina NextSeq 550 flow cell. The original pipeline was this. Because the immunoSEQ output held only junctional sequences and lacked quality scores, the filtering could not match the filtering applied to full-length reads. Sequences were annotated with PyIR, a Python wrapper for IgBLAST v1.9, and V/J genes and CDR3 were assigned using IMGT germline references. Reads were removed for weak V/J assignments (E-value above 1e-6), missing CDR3, stop codons, out-of-frame junctions, or ambiguous translated residues. V3J clonotypes were defined as sequences sharing an identical inferred V gene, J gene, and CDR3 amino acid sequence. The percentage overlap between two repertoires was calculated by dividing the number of shared unique clonotypes by the size of the smaller repertoire. Repertoire richness was assessed with RTK rarefaction, the Chao1 estimator, and Recon v2.1 estimates of unobserved clonotypes. OLGA was used to compute generation probabilities for all TCRbeta clonotypes that the gDNA method yielded from a few donors. In its TCRdb copy, this immuneACCESS table keeps in-frame sequences only and misses some clones. Where compared with another copy, unresolved V genes explain less than half of these, and the others have no known cause. Clonal size and the V and J genes are those of that table, whereas D and trimming came from the DNA. Recorded for this sample are approximately 710,000 clones; around 91% of them occurred a single time. About 33% of the sample rests with the top ten.

As to this clone: Its antigen target is currently unknown. The record has no base qualities; no much larger clone is one base away. Other nucleotide sequences in the sample specify the same CDR3.

Beyond this particular receptor, the publication reports: Pairwise subsampling indicated that sequencing depth was expected to affect the degree of clonotype sharing among donors. Because the study included only a small number of donors, the genetic and exposure-history diversity represented was limited. Even with the large sequencing depth, rarefaction of the sorted-subset datasets indicated that sequencing was incomplete. Sampling was restricted to blood, and TCR repertoires in tissue are likely to differ from TCR repertoires in blood. Estimated clonotype richness was generally larger for naive than for memory subsets. When a few donors were compared, the shared fraction of clonotypes was about 5% for naive CD4, around 4% for naive CD8, roughly 2.5% for memory CD4, and 0.3% to 0.5% for memory CD8. Higher generation probabilities were observed for clonotypes shared by all four sorted-subset donors than for non-shared clonotypes.

The donors were healthy, HIV-negative adults with no recently reported acute infections or vaccinations. Every donor was a Caucasian adult residing in Nashville, Tennessee, USA. CD8 memory samples were composed of magnetically selected CD45RO+ cells combined with CCR7-negative CD45RA+ effector memory (TemRA) cells. After blood collection by leukapheresis, PBMCs were isolated using Ficoll-Histopaque density gradient centrifugation and then cryopreserved in the vapor phase of liquid nitrogen. Analytical flow cytometry was used to check the purity and quantity of every magnetically sorted T cell population. Each sorted fraction had its genomic DNA isolated and then quantified by UV absorbance on a Nanodrop 2000c. The receptor was derived from a man between 18 and 29 years old in good health. Some clones in this sample may be carry-over from other donors' samples. Material: memory CD8+ T cells from PBMCs. The sample's cell subset or site label, decoded: CD45RO+ cells pooled with CCR7-negative TemRA cells.

The CDR3 here reads CASSPGLTGELFF. The nucleotide sequence is TGTGCCAGCAGTCCGGGTCTCACCGGGGAGCTGTTTTTT. The rearrangement combines TRBV7-9 with TRBJ2-2; no D segment can be confidently identified. V is shortened by 6 bases, J by 4 bases, and the region joining them spans 9 bases. The germline V gene (reference sequence) gives CDR1 as SEHNR and CDR2 as FQNEAQ. The CDR3 goes from the cysteine to the phenylalanine over 13 residues. Only the CDR3 region is kept as DNA, spanning 39 bases read in frame from base 1.